The source of this T cell receptor (beta chain) is a study of spatial heterogeneity in lung cancer. The wider study: Compared with alpha-chain sequences, beta-chain sequences were consistently detected in greater numbers.

Many counts were recorded for this clonotype. The antigen is undetermined. The CDR3 runs to 16 residues. The J segment lost 1 base and the V segment lost 1 base, leaving 5 bases of the junction unmatched. Germline V gene sequence: CDR1 SGHTA, CDR2 FQGNSA. Points from the study as a whole: Tracking of tumor mutation counts was seen in expanded intratumoral alpha and beta TCR counts.

The sample's time point: sample taken at primary tumor resection. Every individual TCR cDNA molecule carried its own unique molecular identifier, which allowed correction of PCR and sequencing errors. Each CDR3 protein is one row after TCRdb ran MiXCR on the 5' RACE reads. The sample holds about 23,000 distinct CDR3 sequences, around 6% seen once. The chain carries TRBV7-2 and TRBJ2-5; 8 positions agree with TRBD2. This specimen consisted of lung tumor tissue, obtained at surgery. This clonotype was sampled from a male donor with early-stage non-small cell lung cancer. The CDR3 sequence: CASSLERGWGQETQYF. The CDR3 region has the DNA TGTGCCAGCAGCTTAGAGCGGGGGTGGGGCCAAGAGACCCAGTACTTC.